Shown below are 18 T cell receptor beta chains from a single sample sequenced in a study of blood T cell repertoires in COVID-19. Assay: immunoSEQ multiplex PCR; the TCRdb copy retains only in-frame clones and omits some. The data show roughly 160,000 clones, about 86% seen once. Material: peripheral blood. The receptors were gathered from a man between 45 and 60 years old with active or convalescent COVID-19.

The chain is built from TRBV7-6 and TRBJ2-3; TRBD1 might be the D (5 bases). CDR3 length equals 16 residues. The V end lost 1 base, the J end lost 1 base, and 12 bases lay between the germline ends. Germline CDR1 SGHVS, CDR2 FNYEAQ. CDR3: CASSLGLVGGTDTQYF. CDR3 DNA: TGTGCCAGCAGCTTAGGTCTTGTAGGGGGCACAGATACGCAGTATTTT.

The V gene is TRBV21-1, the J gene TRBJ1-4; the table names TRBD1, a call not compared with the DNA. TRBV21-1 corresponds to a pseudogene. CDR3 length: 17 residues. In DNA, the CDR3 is TGTGCCAGCAGCAAAGACAACAGGGGGAGTTCTAATGAAAAACTGTTTTTT. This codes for CASSKDNRGSSNEKLFF.

In DNA form, the CDR3 reads TGTGCCACCAGCAAGGGACTAGGTAGCACAGATACGCAGTATTTT. Translation gives CATSKGLGSTDTQYF. The rearrangement links TRBV15 to TRBJ2-3; 8 nucleotides match TRBD2. The V and J ends lost 4 bases and 0 bases, in that order; junction bases with no gene match: 3. The CDR3 consists of 15 residues. Germline V gene lookup returns CDR1 LNHNV and CDR2 YYDKDF (reference sequence).

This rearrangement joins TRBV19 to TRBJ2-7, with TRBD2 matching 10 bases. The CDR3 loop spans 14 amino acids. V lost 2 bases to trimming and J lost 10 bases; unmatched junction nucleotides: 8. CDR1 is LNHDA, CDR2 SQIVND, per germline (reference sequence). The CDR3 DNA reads TGTGCCAGTAGTATATCGCGGACTAGCGGAGCACAGTACTTC. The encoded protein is CASSISRTSGAQYF. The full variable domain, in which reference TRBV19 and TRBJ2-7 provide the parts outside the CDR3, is DGGITQSPKYLFRKEGQNVTLSCEQNLNHDAMYWYRQDPGQGLRLIYYSQIVNDFQKGDIAEGYSVSREKKESFPLTVTSAQKNPTAFYLCASSISRTSGAQYFGPGTRLTVT.

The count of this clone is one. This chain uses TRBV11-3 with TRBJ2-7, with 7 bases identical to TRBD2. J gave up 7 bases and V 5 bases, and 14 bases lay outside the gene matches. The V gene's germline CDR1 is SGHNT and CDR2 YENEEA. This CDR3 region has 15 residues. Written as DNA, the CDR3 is TGTGCCAGCAGCCGAGGAGGTGGGAGGGCCGAAGAGCAGTACTTC. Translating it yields CASSRGGGRAEEQYF.

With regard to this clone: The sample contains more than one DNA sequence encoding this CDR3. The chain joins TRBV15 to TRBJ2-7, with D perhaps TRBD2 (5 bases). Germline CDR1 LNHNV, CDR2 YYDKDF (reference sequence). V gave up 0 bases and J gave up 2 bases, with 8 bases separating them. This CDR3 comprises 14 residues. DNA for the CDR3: TGTGCCACCAGCAGAGATGAGGGCCCCTACGAGCAGTACTTC. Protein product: CATSRDEGPYEQYF.

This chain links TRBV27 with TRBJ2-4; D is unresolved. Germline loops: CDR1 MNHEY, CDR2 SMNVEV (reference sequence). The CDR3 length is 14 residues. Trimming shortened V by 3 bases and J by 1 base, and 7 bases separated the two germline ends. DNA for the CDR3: TGTGCCAGCAGTTTCGGGTACGCCAAAAACATTCAGTACTTC. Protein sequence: CASSFGYAKNIQYF.

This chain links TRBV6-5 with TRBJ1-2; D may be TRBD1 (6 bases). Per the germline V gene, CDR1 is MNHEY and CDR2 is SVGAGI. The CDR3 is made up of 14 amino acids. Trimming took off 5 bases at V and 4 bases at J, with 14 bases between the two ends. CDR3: CASSTTLDSYGYTF. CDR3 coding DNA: TGTGCCAGCAGTACCACCCTGGACAGCTATGGCTACACCTTC.

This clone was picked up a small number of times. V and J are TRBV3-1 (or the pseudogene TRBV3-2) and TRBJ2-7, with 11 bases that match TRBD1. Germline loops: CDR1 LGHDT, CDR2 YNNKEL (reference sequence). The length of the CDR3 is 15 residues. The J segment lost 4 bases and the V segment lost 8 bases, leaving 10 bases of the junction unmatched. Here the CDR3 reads CASGPWGTGGYEQYF. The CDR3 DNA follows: TGTGCCAGCGGGCCTTGGGGGACAGGGGGGTACGAGCAGTACTTC.

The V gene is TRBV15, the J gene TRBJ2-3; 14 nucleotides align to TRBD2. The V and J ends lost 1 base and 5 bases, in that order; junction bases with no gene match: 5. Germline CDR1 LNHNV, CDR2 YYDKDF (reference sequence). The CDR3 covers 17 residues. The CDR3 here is CATSRVKTSGGVDTQYF. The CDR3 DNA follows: TGTGCCACCAGCAGAGTAAAGACTAGCGGGGGGGTAGATACGCAGTATTTT.

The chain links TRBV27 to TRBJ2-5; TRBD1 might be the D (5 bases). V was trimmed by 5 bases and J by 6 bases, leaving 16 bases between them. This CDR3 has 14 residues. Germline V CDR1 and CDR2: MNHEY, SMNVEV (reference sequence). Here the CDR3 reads CASSPLFQGKTQYF. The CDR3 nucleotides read TGTGCCAGCAGTCCGCTCTTCCAGGGCAAGACCCAGTACTTC.

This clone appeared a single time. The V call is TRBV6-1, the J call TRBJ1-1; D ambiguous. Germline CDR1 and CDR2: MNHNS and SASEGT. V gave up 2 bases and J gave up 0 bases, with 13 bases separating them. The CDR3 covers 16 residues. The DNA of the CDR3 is TGTGCCAGCAGTGAATATTTATGGCAGATGAACACTGAAGCTTTCTTT. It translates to CASSEYLWQMNTEAFF.

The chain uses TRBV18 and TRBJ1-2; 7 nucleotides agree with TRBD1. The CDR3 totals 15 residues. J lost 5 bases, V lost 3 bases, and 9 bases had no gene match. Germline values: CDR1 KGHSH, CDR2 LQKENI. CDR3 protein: CASSPLEGAEYGYTF. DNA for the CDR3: TGTGCCAGCTCACCCCTTGAGGGGGCAGAATATGGCTACACCTTC.

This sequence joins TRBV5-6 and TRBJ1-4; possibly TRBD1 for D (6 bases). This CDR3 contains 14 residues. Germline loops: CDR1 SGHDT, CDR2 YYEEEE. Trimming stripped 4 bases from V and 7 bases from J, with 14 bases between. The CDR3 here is CASSPRGGLEKLFF. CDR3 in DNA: TGTGCCAGCAGCCCAAGGGGGGGGCTTGAAAAACTGTTTTTT.

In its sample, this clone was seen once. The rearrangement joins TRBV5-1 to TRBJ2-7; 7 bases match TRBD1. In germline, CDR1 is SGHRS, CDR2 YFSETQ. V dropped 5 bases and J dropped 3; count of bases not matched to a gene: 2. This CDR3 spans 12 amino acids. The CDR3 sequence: CASSRDSYEQYF. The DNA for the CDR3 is TGCGCCAGCAGTCGGGACAGCTACGAGCAGTACTTC.

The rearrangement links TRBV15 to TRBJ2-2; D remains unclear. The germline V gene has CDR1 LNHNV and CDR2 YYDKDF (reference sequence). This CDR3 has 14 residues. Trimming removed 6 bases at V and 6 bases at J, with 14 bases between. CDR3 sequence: CATRNVWAPGELFF. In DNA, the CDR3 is TGTGCCACCAGAAACGTTTGGGCTCCCGGGGAGCTGTTTTTT.

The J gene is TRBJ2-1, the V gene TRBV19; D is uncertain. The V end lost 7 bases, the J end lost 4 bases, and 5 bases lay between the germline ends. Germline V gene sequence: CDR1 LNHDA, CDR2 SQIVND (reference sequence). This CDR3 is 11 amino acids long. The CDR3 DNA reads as TGTGCCAGTAACTCATACAATGAGCAGTTCTTC. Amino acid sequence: CASNSYNEQFF.

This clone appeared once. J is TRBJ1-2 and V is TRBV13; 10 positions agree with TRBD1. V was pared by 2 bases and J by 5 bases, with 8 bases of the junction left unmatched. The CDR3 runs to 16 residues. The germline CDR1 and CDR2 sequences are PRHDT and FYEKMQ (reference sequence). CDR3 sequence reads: CASSLRPGQGRYGYTF. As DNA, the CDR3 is TGTGCCAGCAGCTTAAGGCCGGGACAGGGGAGGTATGGCTACACCTTC.